This T cell receptor (beta chain) was retrieved from a study of regulatory T cells in long-lasting Graves disease. Findings of the study overall: A reduction in accuracy may have resulted from the small sample size.

Specified time point: persistent/refractory GD, antithyroid drugs over 5 years with positive TRAb. Extracted PBMC RNA gave rise to the TCR library. EDTA tubes received approximately 10 milliliters of collected peripheral blood. According to the study, TCR beta libraries were built with iRepertoire HTBI primers and CDR3-region Arm-PCR. TCRdb recomputed calls from the multiplex PCR reads with MiXCR, one row per CDR3 protein. Of roughly 400,000 distinct CDR3 sequences in the sample, less than 25% were seen once. There are a few counts of this clonotype. Its antigen is not identified. The TCR was taken from a female donor with Graves disease. This sample comprised peripheral blood mononuclear cells (PBMCs), obtained when the disease was refractory, from a patient treated with antithyroid drugs.

The CDR3 coding sequence is TGTGCCAGCAGTGCCGGGACTTCATACGAGCAGTACTTC. Translation: CASSAGTSYEQYF. The rearrangement links TRBV2 to TRBJ2-7, with D possibly matching TRBD2 (6 bases). Germline V gives CDR1 SNHLY, CDR2 FYNNEI. There are 13 residues in the CDR3. The V and J ends lost 4 bases and 4 bases respectively, with 11 bases between them.